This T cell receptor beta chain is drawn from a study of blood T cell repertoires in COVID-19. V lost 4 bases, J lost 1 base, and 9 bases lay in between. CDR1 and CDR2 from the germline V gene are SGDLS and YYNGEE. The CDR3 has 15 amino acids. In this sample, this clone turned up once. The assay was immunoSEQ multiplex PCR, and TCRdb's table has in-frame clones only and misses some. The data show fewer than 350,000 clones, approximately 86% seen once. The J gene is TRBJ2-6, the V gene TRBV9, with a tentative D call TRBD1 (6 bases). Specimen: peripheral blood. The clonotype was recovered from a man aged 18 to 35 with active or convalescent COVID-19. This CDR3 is CASSLTGSGANVLTF. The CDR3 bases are TGTGCCAGCAGCTTAACAGGGTCTGGGGCCAACGTCCTGACTTTC.